The source of this T cell receptor (beta chain) is a study of post-analysis software for immune sequencing data (dated by TCRdb to the mid-2010s). In terms of the full investigation: Recorded disease courses included relapsing-remitting, secondary progressive and progressive-relapsing multiple sclerosis, with some patients lacking subtype annotation. A subset of samples was prepared in parallel using single-end sample barcoding, then pooled and co-amplified after Illumina adapter ligation. The multiple sclerosis patient repertoires were compared with 11 previously published healthy control repertoires from donors aged about 6 to 26 years. Results the study describes overall, beyond this receptor: Direct clustering with F measure showed strong co-clustering of samples prepared in the same batch, prompting a batch-effect correction. Significantly lower normalized Chao1 diversity was found in multiple sclerosis patients than in controls, suggesting substantial peripheral T-cell clonal expansion. The control group was slightly older than the multiple sclerosis patient group.

Libraries came from PCR. The data were produced on an Illumina HiSeq 2500. Unique molecular identifiers were incorporated into TCR beta cDNA libraries to reduce PCR and sequencing biases. Per 1 to 10 million input T cells, some 500,000 cDNA molecules were obtained, such that each molecule approximated one T cell. The patient libraries were prepared and sequenced using the same protocol as the earlier healthy control dataset. Within a given batch, samples were prepared together, multiplexed and sequenced on the same HiSeq lane. The published analysis was carried out like this. MIGEC was used to process the raw barcoded reads, and molecular identifier groups with only a single read were discarded before consensus assembly and CDR3 extraction. VDJtools was used for post-analysis of the clonotype tables, and diversity was normalized by down-sampling every dataset to the size of the smallest sample. Repertoire overlap clustering matched CDR3 amino acid but not nucleotide sequences to correct batch-related cross-sample contamination. TCRdb itself trimmed the public reads at Q25 with fastp, ran MiXCR and retained productive beta chains. Here each entry gathers all rows of one CDR3 protein and keeps the most common genes and DNA. What appears here as the V and J calls and clone size reflects TCRdb's work, not the paper's. In this sample the table shows about 560,000 distinct CDR3 sequences, 44% of which occur a single time. The top ten clonotypes cover under 2% of the sample.

To demonstrate the VDJtools post-analysis software, TCR beta repertoires were profiled from the peripheral blood of some 12 young patients with multiple sclerosis. Multiple sclerosis patients were children and adolescents aged about 6 to 15 years. For this clonotype: Its target antigen remains unknown. The sample holds no much larger clone one base away, and base qualities are not on file.

The sequence came from a girl aged 10-17 years with multiple sclerosis. Sequencing input: blood.

The CDR3 protein is CATSDTTRDQETQYF. The DNA sequence reads TGTGCCACCAGTGATACTACGCGAGACCAAGAGACCCAGTACTTC. Recombination connected TRBV24-1 to TRBJ2-5; confidence is insufficient to name the D gene. The CDR3 spans 15 residues, from the cysteine through the phenylalanine. Solely the CDR3 DNA is kept, with 45 bases framed from the first base. In the germline V gene, CDR1 corresponds to KGHDR and CDR2 to SFDVKD. At the junction V is shortened by 3 bases and J by 0 bases, with 10 bases in between.